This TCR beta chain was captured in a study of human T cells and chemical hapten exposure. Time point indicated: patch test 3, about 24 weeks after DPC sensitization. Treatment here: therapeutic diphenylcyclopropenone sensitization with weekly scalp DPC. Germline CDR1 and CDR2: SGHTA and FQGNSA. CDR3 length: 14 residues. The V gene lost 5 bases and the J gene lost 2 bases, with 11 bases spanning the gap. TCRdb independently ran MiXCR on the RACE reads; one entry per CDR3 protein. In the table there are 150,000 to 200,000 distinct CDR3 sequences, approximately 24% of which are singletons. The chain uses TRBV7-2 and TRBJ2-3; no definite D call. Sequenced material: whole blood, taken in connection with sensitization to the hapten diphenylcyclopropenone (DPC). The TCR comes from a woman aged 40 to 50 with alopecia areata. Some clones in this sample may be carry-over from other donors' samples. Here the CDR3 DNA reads TGTGCCAGCAGCCGGAATCGGGTCACAGATACGCAGTATTTT. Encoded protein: CASSRNRVTDTQYF.